The present T cell receptor (beta chain) was sequenced within a study of T-cell memory formation after mild COVID-19. Overall study results and limits: CD8+ contracting clones occupied EMRA, while CD4+ ones occupied mainly CM and EM. Pre-infection memory held some responding clones, suggesting pre-existing cross-reactive T cells responded. While clones contracting from day 15 to 85 were balanced between CD4 and CD8, later expanders leaned CD4+.

This clonotype was counted many times. Its antigen is unknown. The CDR3 is 13 residues long. V was pared by 1 base and J by 1 base, with 2 bases between. Per the germline V gene, CDR1 is SGHDN and CDR2 is FVKESK. TCRdb reprocessed the 5' RACE reads via MiXCR and lists one record per CDR3 protein. The table has some 13,000 distinct CDR3 sequences, 12% seen once. This rearrangement joins TRBV14 to TRBJ1-3; D call uncertain. Input material: PBMCs or a T cell subset sorted from them (not recorded which). This receptor was identified in an adult woman who had mild COVID-19 (a few samples of this study predate the infection). Cell type and time point are not known. CDR3: CASSQGSGNTIYF. The CDR3 DNA reads as TGTGCCAGCAGCCAAGGATCTGGAAACACCATATATTTT.